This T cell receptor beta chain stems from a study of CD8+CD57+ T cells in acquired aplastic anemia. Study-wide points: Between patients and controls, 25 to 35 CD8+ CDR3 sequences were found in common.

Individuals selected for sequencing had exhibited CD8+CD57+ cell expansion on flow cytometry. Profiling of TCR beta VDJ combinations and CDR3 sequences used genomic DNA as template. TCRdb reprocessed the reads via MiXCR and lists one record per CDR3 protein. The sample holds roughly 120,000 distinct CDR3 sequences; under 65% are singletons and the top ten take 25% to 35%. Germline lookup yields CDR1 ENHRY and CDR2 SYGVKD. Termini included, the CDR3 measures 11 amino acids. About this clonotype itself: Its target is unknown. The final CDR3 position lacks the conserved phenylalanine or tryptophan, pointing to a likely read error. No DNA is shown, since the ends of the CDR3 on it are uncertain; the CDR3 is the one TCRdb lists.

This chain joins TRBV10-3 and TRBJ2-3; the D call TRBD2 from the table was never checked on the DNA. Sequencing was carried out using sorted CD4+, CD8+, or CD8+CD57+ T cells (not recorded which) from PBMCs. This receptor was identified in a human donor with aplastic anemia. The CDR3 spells CAIKEGPGQDY.